The rows below give T cell receptor beta chains drawn from one sample of a study of T cells in Graves' hyperthyroidism and ophthalmopathy. TCRdb reprocessed the multiplex PCR reads with MiXCR, giving one entry per CDR3 protein. The table shows about 680,000 distinct CDR3 sequences, with around 40% occurring only once. Sequencing was done on a sample of blood. These receptors all come from a woman in her thirties or forties with Graves' hyperthyroidism. CDR3s include the opening cysteine and the closing phenylalanine or tryptophan. Fields, in order: CDR3 length, V gene, clone size, J gene, D gene, CDR3 DNA, CDR3 protein. The D gene is left open where the match is weak. Clone size is not always given. Where it is, it says once, few, many or a class for expanded clones.

>13|TRBV29-1|many|TRBJ1-1|NA
TGCAGCACCTCAGGAGGGATGAACACTGAAGCTTTCTTT
CSTSGGMNTEAFF
>16|TRBV14|NA|TRBJ1-4|TRBD1
TGTGCCAGCAGCCAAGTGTCTGGACAGGGAAGGGAAAAACTGTTTTTT
CASSQVSGQGREKLFF
>12|TRBV20-1|many|TRBJ2-5|TRBD2
TGCAGTGCCACAAGGGGAGGGGAGACCCAGTACTTC
CSATRGGETQYF
>12|TRBV7-9|many|TRBJ1-2|NA
TGTGCCAGCAGCGAGGGGTTGGATGGCTACACCTTC
CASSEGLDGYTF
>13|TRBV29-1|NA|TRBJ2-7|TRBD1
TGCAGCTTGGTAGGGGGCCCCTATTACGAGCAGTACTTC
CSLVGGPYYEQYF
>10|TRBV29-1|NA|TRBJ1-4|NA
TGCAGCGTTAAAGGAGAAAAACTGTTTTTT
CSVKGEKLFF
>16|TRBV12-3/TRBV12-4|few|TRBJ1-5|TRBD1
TGTGCCAGCAGGGGGACAGGGGGCGCAAGCAATCAGCCCCAGCATTTT
CASRGTGGASNQPQHF
>13|TRBV5-1|NA|TRBJ1-6|NA
TGCGCCAGCAGCTTAAACCCAATTTCACCCCTCCACTTT
CASSLNPISPLHF
>19|TRBV9|once|TRBJ2-6|TRBD1
TGTGCCAGCAGCACCCAACAGGGGTTAACTCTCACTAAGGCCAACGTCCTGACTTTC
CASSTQQGLTLTKANVLTF
>15|TRBV7-2|NA|TRBJ2-7|TRBD1
TGTGCCAGCAGCTTGCCCGGGACAGGGCGGTACGAGCAGTACTTC
CASSLPGTGRYEQYF
>14|TRBV7-9|many|TRBJ2-5|NA
TGTGCCAGCAGTTTGACAGGGAGGAAGGAGACCCAGTACTTC
CASSLTGRKETQYF
>16|TRBV12-3/TRBV12-4|few|TRBJ1-6|NA
TGTGCCAGCAGTCCCGTCGGGGGCGGGGGGAATTCACCCCTCCACTTT
CASSPVGGGGNSPLHF
>15|TRBV10-3|many|TRBJ1-2|TRBD1
TGTGCCATCAGCCCTGAACAGGGGGCCGGGTATGGCTACACCTTC
CAISPEQGAGYGYTF
>15|TRBV7-9|NA|TRBJ2-5|NA
TGTGCCAGCAGCCACCGGGACACCGGATTGACGACCCAGTACTTC
CASSHRDTGLTTQYF
>14|TRBV7-2|many|TRBJ2-5|NA
TGTGCCAGCAGCTATGAAGGGCGGCCAGAGACCCAGTACTTC
CASSYEGRPETQYF
>11|TRBV29-1|NA|TRBJ2-7|NA
TGCAGCGTTGGTGGAGGGGCTGAGCAGTACTTC
CSVGGGAEQYF
>13|TRBV5-1|many|TRBJ2-7|NA
TGCGCCAGCAGCTTTGGAGGGTCGAACGAGCAGTACTTC
CASSFGGSNEQYF
>11|TRBV10-3|NA|TRBJ1-2|NA
TGTGCCATCAGTCCCAGGGTAGGCTACACCTTC
CAISPRVGYTF
>13|TRBV20-1|few|TRBJ1-2|NA
TGCAGTGCTACGGGGGGGGGAATTGATGGCTACACCTTC
CSATGGGIDGYTF
>15|TRBV30|NA|TRBJ1-5|TRBD1
TGTGCCTGGAACCTGGGACAGGGGCAGAATCAGCCCCAGCATTTT
CAWNLGQGQNQPQHF
>11|TRBV29-1|many|TRBJ2-7|NA
TGCAGCGCCGCCAGCAGCTACGAGCAGTACTTC
CSAASSYEQYF
>14|TRBV10-3|few|TRBJ1-5|NA
TGTGCCAGCAGACTCGACAGCTTAAATCAGCCCCAGCATTTT
CASRLDSLNQPQHF
>13|TRBV29-1|few|TRBJ1-1|TRBD1
TGCAGCGTTTTACCAGGGGGCCGAACTGAAGCTTTCTTT
CSVLPGGRTEAFF
>15|TRBV7-6|many|TRBJ1-1|NA
TGTGCCAGCAGCTTAGCGGTTTCGGGGAACACTGAAGCTTTCTTT
CASSLAVSGNTEAFF
>14|TRBV7-9|many|TRBJ2-5|NA
TGTGCCAGCAGCTTTACGACAGTGGGAGAGGCCCAGTACTTC
CASSFTTVGEAQYF
>15|TRBV2|once|TRBJ1-2|NA
TGTGCCAGCAGTTCCCCATCGGGGGAAAACTATGGCTACACCTTC
CASSSPSGENYGYTF
>13|TRBV29-1|NA|TRBJ2-2|NA
TGCAGCGCGAGGGGTGTTTACACCGGGGAGCTGTTTTTT
CSARGVYTGELFF
>13|TRBV11-2|once|TRBJ2-7|NA
TGTGCCGCCGGGGCAGGGTCCGGGTACGAGCAGTACTTC
CAAGAGSGYEQYF
>15|TRBV10-3|few|TRBJ2-7|TRBD2
TGTGCCAGCATGAAAGCCGGGACTAGCGGGAATGAGCAGTACTTC
CASMKAGTSGNEQYF
>16|TRBV20-1|many|TRBJ1-5|NA
TGCAGTGCTCTGCGCCGGACCCACGAACCGGATCAGCCCCAGCATTTT
CSALRRTHEPDQPQHF
>13|TRBV7-2|NA|TRBJ2-5|NA
TGTGCCAGCAGCACCAACTACGGAGAGACCTGGTACTTC
CASSTNYGETWYF
>14|TRBV4-1|many|TRBJ2-5|NA
TGCGCCAGCAGCCAAGACCCCCTTGGAGAGACCCAGTACTTC
CASSQDPLGETQYF
>15|TRBV20-1|many|TRBJ1-6|NA
TGCAGTGCTAGAGAAGCGGGGGTGGAGAATTCACCCCTCCACTTT
CSAREAGVENSPLHF
>15|TRBV6-5|NA|TRBJ1-1|TRBD1
TGTGCCAGCAGTTATCGCGGGACAGGGGCACTCCGGGCTTTCTTT
CASSYRGTGALRAFF
>15|TRBV12-3/TRBV12-4|NA|TRBJ2-2|TRBD1
TGTGCCAGCAGGCCGGGACAGGTGAACACCGGGGAGCTGTTTTTT
CASRPGQVNTGELFF
>12|TRBV29-1|many|TRBJ1-2|NA
TGCAGCGTTCCAACAGGGTTGCTTGGCTACACCTTC
CSVPTGLLGYTF
>15|TRBV6-6|few|TRBJ1-6|TRBD1
TGTGCCAGCAGTTACTCGCTCAGGGGGAGGTCACCCCTCCACTTT
CASSYSLRGRSPLHF
>14|TRBV6-2/TRBV6-3|few|TRBJ1-1|TRBD1
TGTGCCAGCTCCCCCACTACAGGGGGCACTGAAGCTTTCTTT
CASSPTTGGTEAFF
>15|TRBV7-2|few|TRBJ2-2|NA
TGTGCCAGCAGCTTATTGGGGGGCTCTCAGAGAGAGCTGTTTTTT
CASSLLGGSQRELFF
>16|TRBV7-3|few|TRBJ2-2|TRBD2
TGTGCCAGCAGCTTAGCGGGGGGGCTTGACACCGGGGAGCTGTTTTTT
CASSLAGGLDTGELFF
>12|TRBV7-8|few|TRBJ1-1|TRBD1
TGTGCCGGGGGACAGCCGAACACTGAAGCTTTCTTT
CAGGQPNTEAFF
>15|TRBV12-3/TRBV12-4|few|TRBJ2-7|NA
TGTGCCAGCAGTCAATCTCGGGGGGCATTCTACGAGCAGTACTTC
CASSQSRGAFYEQYF
>16|TRBV15|many|TRBJ1-3|TRBD1
TGTGCCACCAGCAGAGATCGGACAGGCTCTGGAAACACCATATATTTT
CATSRDRTGSGNTIYF
>16|TRBV12-3/TRBV12-4|few|TRBJ1-5|NA
TGTGCCAGCACCCTGGGGCCGATCGATAGCAATCAGCCCCAGCATTTT
CASTLGPIDSNQPQHF
>15|TRBV19|few|TRBJ1-5|NA
TGTGCCAGTAGTATATCGTTCAGGTGGGATCAGCCCCAGCATTTT
CASSISFRWDQPQHF
>15|TRBV24-1|many|TRBJ1-2|NA
TGTGCCACCAGTGACCCCAATGACGGTTCCTATGGCTACACCTTC
CATSDPNDGSYGYTF
>15|TRBV19|NA|TRBJ1-2|TRBD1
TGTGCCAGTAGTATCTCTGCGACAGGGAACTATGGCTACACCTTC
CASSISATGNYGYTF
>14|TRBV7-2|NA|TRBJ1-2|TRBD1
TGTGCCAGCAGCGACAGGGGGCTCACTGTTGGCTACACCTTC
CASSDRGLTVGYTF
>14|TRBV29-1|once|TRBJ1-2|TRBD1
TGCAGCGTCGCGCAGGGGACAGGGAGCTATGGCTACACCTTC
CSVAQGTGSYGYTF
>17|TRBV5-1|NA|TRBJ1-5|NA
TGCGCCAGCAGCCCCACCCCGGGACACAATAGCAATCAGCCCCAGCATTTT
CASSPTPGHNSNQPQHF